The 20 T cell receptor beta chains below all came from one sample that was sequenced in a study of response to subunit inactivated influenza vaccine. TCRdb analysed the RT-PCR reads with MiXCR anew, one entry per CDR3 protein. The repertoire includes more than 550,000 distinct CDR3 sequences, approximately 10% of them detected once, and approximately 10% sits in the top ten. This same sample was also taken into another study, of T cells expressing NK-cell markers. That source adds: Libraries used 5'RACE template switching adding universal primer site and UMIs.

The sequencing here drew on PBMCs from blood, taken on the day of vaccination. The receptors come from a man over 45 who received an inactivated influenza vaccine.

CDR3 sequence: CASSQAKYEQYF. The CDR3 DNA is TGTGCCAGCAGCCAAGCAAAATACGAGCAGTACTTC. The chain uses TRBV14 and TRBJ2-7; no firm D call. The CDR3 runs to 12 residues. V lost 1 base and J lost 4, with 5 bases in between. Looked up from germline, CDR1 is SGHDN and CDR2 is FVKESK. Supplemented by reference TRBV14 and TRBJ2-7, the full variable domain reads EAGVTQFPSHSVIEKGQTVTLRCDPISGHDNLYWYRRVMGKEIKFLLHFVKESKQDESGMPNNRFLAERTGGTYSTLKVQPAELEDSGVYFCASSQAKYEQYFGPGTRLTVT.

The CDR3 sequence: CSATGGNGEQFF. CDR3 DNA: TGCAGTGCTACCGGAGGGAATGGCGAGCAGTTCTTC. The chain joins TRBV20-1 to TRBJ2-1; D is possibly TRBD2 (6 bases). The CDR3 spans 12 residues. From germline, CDR1 is DFQATT and CDR2 SNEGSKA (reference sequence). The germline V and J ends were trimmed by 4 bases and 10 bases, with 14 bases remaining between them.

The rearrangement joins TRBV5-1 to TRBJ2-5, with a tentative D call TRBD1 (6 bases). The CDR3 loop spans 16 amino acids. Germline assignment: CDR1 SGHRS and CDR2 YFSETQ. The V end lost 0 bases, the J end lost 1 base, and 13 bases lay between the germline ends. CDR3 amino acids: CASSLGADRTQETQYF. The CDR3 DNA follows: TGCGCCAGCAGCTTGGGTGCGGACAGAACCCAAGAGACCCAGTACTTC.

V usage is TRBV6-1 and J usage is TRBJ2-3; D may be TRBD2 (6 bases). The CDR3 runs to 13 residues. V lost 6 bases to trimming and J lost 7 bases, with 14 bases between them. Germline lookup yields CDR1 MNHNS and CDR2 SASEGT. The CDR3 here is CASSRERGYTQYF. The CDR3 DNA follows: TGTGCCAGCAGCCGGGAGAGGGGATATACGCAGTATTTT.

This rearrangement joins TRBV20-1 to TRBJ2-1, with D possibly matching TRBD1 (6 bases). From germline, CDR1 is DFQATT and CDR2 SNEGSKA (reference sequence). V was cut by 1 base and J by 3 bases, with 10 bases left in between. The CDR3 spans 14 residues. CDR3 protein: CSARGQGHYNEQFF. CDR3 DNA: TGCAGTGCTAGAGGGCAGGGACACTACAATGAGCAGTTCTTC.

In its sample, this clonotype was seen a few times. The chain links TRBV4-1 to TRBJ2-5; 15 nucleotides align to TRBD2. Per the germline V gene, CDR1 is MGHRA and CDR2 is YSYEKL. V was pared by 5 bases and J by 5 bases, with 6 bases of the junction left unmatched. The CDR3 contains 16 residues. The CDR3 bases are TGCGCCAGCAGCGGTCGGACTAGCGGGGGGGCTGAGACCCAGTACTTC. Encoded protein: CASSGRTSGGAETQYF.

This clonotype occurred a few times. V gene TRBV12-3 or TRBV12-4 combines with J gene TRBJ2-1; 7 nucleotides agree with TRBD2. V dropped 6 bases and J dropped 2; count of bases not matched to a gene: 7. This CDR3 contains 15 residues. The CDR3 nucleotides are TGTGCCAGCAGCCCGAGCGGGGTAGCCTACAATGAGCAGTTCTTC. Its translation: CASSPSGVAYNEQFF.

Many counts were recorded for this clonotype. V and J are TRBV6-5 and TRBJ2-2; perhaps TRBD2 as D (5 bases). V lost 5 bases and J lost 7, with 8 bases in between. The CDR3 has 12 amino acids. Germline values: CDR1 MNHEY, CDR2 SVGAGI. The CDR3 nucleotides read TGTGCCAGCAGTCGACTAATCGGGGAGCTGTTTTTT. Translating it yields CASSRLIGELFF.

The gene calls are TRBV30 and TRBJ2-2, with 7 bases lining up with TRBD1. The CDR3 has 12 amino acids. After removal of 8 bases from V and 6 bases from J, the junction contained 6 bases not matched to a gene. Germline V gene lookup returns CDR1 GTSNPN and CDR2 SVGIG (reference sequence). The CDR3: CARDSRSGELFF. CDR3 sequence (DNA): TGTGCCCGGGACAGCAGATCCGGGGAGCTGTTTTTT.

The gene calls are TRBV12-3 or TRBV12-4 and TRBJ2-7; no clear D gene. The CDR3 runs to 17 residues. The V and J ends lost 6 bases and 3 bases respectively, with 24 bases between them. This CDR3 reads CASSPRQTAFTVYEQYF. Here the CDR3 DNA reads TGTGCCAGCAGCCCGAGACAAACAGCTTTTACAGTCTACGAGCAGTACTTC.

This clonotype was recorded many times. The gene calls are TRBV12-3 or TRBV12-4 and TRBJ1-1; D unclear. Trimming cost V 1 base and J 0 bases, with 9 bases left between them. The CDR3 spans 15 residues. DNA of the CDR3: TGTGCCAGCAGTTTAGGCGCGGGCATGAACACTGAAGCTTTCTTT. Translation: CASSLGAGMNTEAFF.

The J gene is TRBJ2-1, the V gene TRBV29-1; possible D gene TRBD1, 6 bases. Trimming removed 6 bases at V and 5 bases at J, with 14 bases between. Germline assignment: CDR1 SQVTM and CDR2 ANQGSEA. The CDR3 has 13 residues. This CDR3 is CSVRPWTDNEQFF. The CDR3 DNA is TGCAGCGTCCGCCCCTGGACAGACAATGAGCAGTTCTTC.

This chain uses TRBV27 with TRBJ2-2, with 10 positions matching TRBD1. The CDR3 consists of 17 residues. J gave up 3 bases and V 5 bases, and 9 bases lay outside the gene matches. Germline V gene lookup returns CDR1 MNHEY and CDR2 SMNVEV (reference sequence). The CDR3 here is CASSVGGTGAYTGELFF. The DNA of the CDR3 is TGTGCCAGCAGTGTGGGAGGGACAGGGGCCTACACCGGGGAGCTGTTTTTT.

The chain recombines TRBV11-2 with TRBJ2-4; D may be TRBD2 (6 bases). This CDR3 is built from 18 residues. Germline CDR1 is SGHAT and CDR2 is FQNNGV. With 1 base removed from V and 0 bases from J, the gap between germline ends came to 16 bases. The CDR3: CASSLGRASVLAKNIQYF. Written as DNA, the CDR3 is TGTGCCAGCAGCTTAGGGAGGGCTAGCGTGTTAGCCAAAAACATTCAGTACTTC.

V gene TRBV6-1 combines with J gene TRBJ1-1; TRBD1 matches 7 bases. The germline gives CDR1 MNHNS, CDR2 SASEGT. The junction had 5 bases not matched to a gene; V was cut back by 6 bases and J by 1 base. CDR3 size: 14 residues. The CDR3 DNA follows: TGTGCCAGCAGATCAGGGGGAGGGAACACTGAAGCTTTCTTT. It translates to CASRSGGGNTEAFF.

The table lists this clonotype with a few counts. The chain has TRBV20-1 and TRBJ2-1; 12 nucleotides line up with TRBD2. Per germline, CDR1 DFQATT and CDR2 SNEGSKA (reference sequence). V was pared by 5 bases and J by 8 bases, with 7 bases of the junction left unmatched. The CDR3 consists of 14 residues. CDR3 nucleotide sequence: TGCAGTGCTCTAGCGGGAGGGCCGGTCGATGAGCAGTTCTTC. Its translation is CSALAGGPVDEQFF.

The chain couples TRBV10-3 to TRBJ2-5; weak D call: TRBD2 (6 bases). Between the trimmed V and J ends, which lost 3 bases and 1 base, there was a span of 9 bases. CDR3 length equals 14 residues. Germline CDR1 and CDR2: ENHRY and SYGVKD. In DNA, the CDR3 is TGTGCCATCAGTGACCGCGGGGTCCAAGAGACCCAGTACTTC. It translates to CAISDRGVQETQYF.

As regards this clonotype: Given a much more abundant clone one base away, this may be a read error. The chain recombines TRBV27 with TRBJ2-3; D perhaps matches TRBD1 (6 bases). The germline V gene has CDR1 MNHEY and CDR2 SMNVEV (reference sequence). The CDR3 consists of 14 residues. CDR3: CASSLSRGPDTHYF. The CDR3 DNA is TGTGCCAGCAGTTTATCCAGGGGCCCAGATACGCACTATTTT.

The chain carries TRBV5-1 and TRBJ2-5; 8 bases are shared with TRBD2. Per the germline V gene, CDR1 is SGHRS and CDR2 is YFSETQ. The ends lost 0 bases at V and 2 bases at J; junction bases unmatched: 9. The CDR3 consists of 17 residues. The CDR3 protein is CASSLGSGSVGQETQYF. DNA for the CDR3: TGCGCCAGCAGCTTGGGGAGCGGGAGCGTCGGGCAAGAGACCCAGTACTTC.

This clonotype was observed a few times. This rearrangement joins TRBV7-2 to TRBJ2-1; D is uncertain. With 1 base removed from V and 0 bases from J, the gap between germline ends came to 7 bases. Germline CDR1 and CDR2: SGHTA and FQGNSA. The CDR3 runs 15 residues. The DNA of the CDR3 is TGTGCCAGCAGCTTAGGGTGGGGCTCCTACAATGAGCAGTTCTTC. Protein product: CASSLGWGSYNEQFF.